The 17 T cell receptor beta chains below were found in one sample sequenced in a study of cytomegalovirus exposure and HLA in healthy donors. 13 Jbeta primers and 60 Vbeta primers were used for the PCR. The repertoire was sequenced with immunoSEQ multiplex PCR; TCRdb's copy has only in-frame clones and lacks some. The sample has about 43,000 clones, around 56% seen once. The sample was PBMCs. These receptors all come from a man in his sixties in good health and CMV-seronegative.

The rearrangement uses TRBV19 and TRBJ2-1, with 9 positions matching TRBD2. This CDR3 contains 15 residues. Germline V gene sequence: CDR1 LNHDA, CDR2 SQIVND (reference sequence). V gave up 6 bases and J gave up 4 bases; unmatched junction bases: 7. Here the CDR3 reads CASSEETSGYNEQFF. In DNA, the CDR3 is TGTGCCAGTAGCGAGGAGACTAGCGGATACAATGAGCAGTTCTTC.

This clone was detected a few times. The V gene is TRBV6-5, the J gene TRBJ2-2; TRBD2 aligns across 8 bases. There are 15 residues in the CDR3. CDR1 MNHEY and CDR2 SVGAGI come from the germline V gene. V was pared by 2 bases and J by 7 bases, with 6 bases of the junction left unmatched. The CDR3: CASSYQAGVIGELFF. DNA of the CDR3: TGTGCCAGCAGTTACCAAGCGGGAGTGATCGGGGAGCTGTTTTTT.

The gene calls are TRBV5-1 and TRBJ2-1, with 7 bases identical to TRBD2. The CDR3 is made up of 12 amino acids. The ends lost 5 bases at V and 8 bases at J; junction bases unmatched: 4. Germline values: CDR1 SGHRS, CDR2 YFSETQ. CDR3 protein: CASSFSGDEQFF. As DNA, the CDR3 is TGCGCCAGCAGTTTCAGCGGGGATGAGCAGTTCTTC.

This clone was recorded many times. This sequence joins TRBV10-1 and TRBJ2-1; D might be TRBD1 (5 bases). Germline lookup yields CDR1 WNHNN and CDR2 SYGVQD (reference sequence). Between the trimmed V and J ends, which lost 4 bases and 4 bases, there was a span of 17 bases. CDR3 length: 16 residues. CDR3 nucleotide sequence: TGCGCCAGCAGTGGCCAAGTGACAGTAGCTTACAATGAGCAGTTCTTC. Residues: CASSGQVTVAYNEQFF.

This clone was observed a handful of times. CDR3 nucleotides: TGTGCCAGCAGCTTAGGACTAGACAACGAGCAGTACTTC. This sequence encodes CASSLGLDNEQYF. This rearrangement joins TRBV11-2 to TRBJ2-7, with TRBD2 as a possible D gene (6 bases). The CDR3 covers 13 residues. Germline CDR1 reads SGHAT; CDR2 reads FQNNGV. Trimming shortened V by 1 base and J by 5 bases, and 9 bases separated the two germline ends.

Written as DNA, the CDR3 is TGTGCCAGCAGACACCTCGAACAGGGAACTGAAGCTTTCTTT. Encoded protein: CASRHLEQGTEAFF. The chain couples TRBV27 to TRBJ1-1; possibly TRBD1 for D (6 bases). Trimming left V 6 bases short and J 5 bases short, with 16 bases between. Germline CDR1 and CDR2: MNHEY and SMNVEV (reference sequence). This CDR3 comprises 14 residues.

The V call is TRBV5-1, the J call TRBJ1-3; D is unresolved. This CDR3 spans 15 amino acids. Trimming removed 3 bases at V and 7 bases at J, with 17 bases between. Germline V gene sequence: CDR1 SGHRS, CDR2 YFSETQ. CDR3 DNA: TGCGCCAGCAGCTACAACCCACTAGTGGGGAACACCATATATTTT. Amino acids: CASSYNPLVGNTIYF. The variable domain in full, with the rest retrieved from reference TRBV5-1 and TRBJ1-3, is KAGVTQTPRYLIKTRGQQVTLSCSPISGHRSVSWYQQTPGQGLQFLFEYFSETQRNKGNFPGRFSGRQFSNSRSEMNVSTLELGDSALYLCASSYNPLVGNTIYFGEGSWLTVV.

This clone was found a few times. V gene TRBV6-5 combines with J gene TRBJ1-3; D call uncertain. Germline V gene lookup returns CDR1 MNHEY and CDR2 SVGAGI. The CDR3 runs 15 residues. The V end lost 5 bases, the J end lost 0 bases, and 11 bases lay between the germline ends. The chain's CDR3 is CASSPYGDSGNTIYF. In nucleotides, the CDR3 is TGTGCCAGCAGTCCTTACGGGGACTCTGGAAACACCATATATTTT.

This sequence joins TRBV4-1 and TRBJ2-2, with a tentative D call TRBD1 (5 bases). Trimming removed 4 bases at V and 8 bases at J, with 20 bases between. Germline V gene sequence: CDR1 MGHRA, CDR2 YSYEKL. The CDR3 covers 16 residues. The CDR3 DNA follows: TGCGCCAGCAGCCGGGAAGGGGATGGAAGAGGAGGGGAGCTGTTTTTT. Its protein is CASSREGDGRGGELFF.

This chain links TRBV6-4 with TRBJ2-3; 11 nucleotides agree with TRBD2. The CDR3 has 15 residues. From germline, CDR1 is MRHNA and CDR2 SNTAGT. Trimming cost V 4 bases and J 2 bases; bases outside gene matches: 2. The CDR3 nucleotides read TGTGCCAGCAGTGCGACTAGCGGGAACACAGATACGCAGTATTTT. Translated, it gives CASSATSGNTDTQYF.

This chain joins TRBV7-9 and TRBJ2-7; D might be TRBD1 (6 bases). Germline CDR1 reads SEHNR; CDR2 reads FQNEAQ (reference sequence). There are 14 residues in the CDR3. Trimming took off 4 bases at V and 3 bases at J, with 13 bases between the two ends. The CDR3 nucleotides read TGTGCCAGCAGCTACACAGGGAAAATCTACGAGCAGTACTTC. Protein: CASSYTGKIYEQYF.

This clone has more than one count but fewer than ten. The chain carries TRBV9 and TRBJ1-1; D is unresolved. Trimming shortened V by 0 bases and J by 8 bases, and 11 bases separated the two germline ends. The CDR3 spans 13 residues. CDR1 and CDR2 (germline): SGDLS, YYNGEE. The CDR3 sequence is CASSVGRGAEAFF. The CDR3 DNA reads as TGTGCCAGCAGCGTAGGACGGGGTGCGGAAGCTTTCTTT. The entire variable domain, with the rest obtained from reference TRBV9 and TRBJ1-1, is as follows: DSGVTQTPKHLITATGQRVTLRCSPRSGDLSVYWYQQSLDQGLQFLIQYYNGEERAKGNILERFSAQQFPDLHSELNLSSLELGDSALYFCASSVGRGAEAFFGQGTRLTVV.

V gene TRBV11-3 combines with J gene TRBJ2-3; maybe TRBD2 (6 bases). The length of the CDR3 is 13 residues. Trimming cost V 5 bases and J 1 base, with 7 bases left between them. CDR1 SGHNT and CDR2 YENEEA come from the germline V gene. The CDR3 loop reads CASSPGGTDTQYF. DNA for the CDR3: TGTGCCAGCAGCCCGGGGGGCACAGATACGCAGTATTTT.

This clone was seen a handful of times. The V call is TRBV18, the J call TRBJ1-1; 11 bases are shared with TRBD1. V trimming: 3 bases; J trimming: 6 bases; junction bases outside the gene matches: 6. Germline-derived CDR1 and CDR2 are KGHSH and LQKENI. This CDR3 spans 15 amino acids. CDR3 sequence: CASSPQGTGGSEAFF. As DNA, the CDR3 is TGTGCCAGCTCACCTCAAGGGACAGGGGGATCTGAAGCTTTCTTT.

The genes are TRBV29-1 and TRBJ2-7; 11 nucleotides agree with TRBD1. The V gene end was trimmed by 6 bases and the J gene end by 1 base; junction bases not matched to a gene: 14. In germline, CDR1 is SQVTM, CDR2 ANQGSEA. The CDR3 loop spans 17 amino acids. This CDR3 reads CSVMASGTGGRSYEQYF. The CDR3, as DNA: TGCAGCGTAATGGCTTCCGGGACAGGGGGAAGGTCCTACGAGCAGTACTTC.

The chain links TRBV10-3 to TRBJ2-7; 7 bases fit TRBD1. Trimming removed 2 bases from V and 4 bases from J; junction bases left unmatched: 8. In germline, CDR1 is ENHRY, CDR2 SYGVKD. This CDR3 region has 15 residues. The CDR3 region is CAISEPQTGRYEQYF. In nucleotides, the CDR3 is TGTGCCATCAGTGAGCCCCAGACAGGGCGTTACGAGCAGTACTTC.

This clone was counted only a few times. The chain joins TRBV5-1 to TRBJ2-7; maybe TRBD2 (5 bases). CDR1 and CDR2 (germline): SGHRS, YFSETQ. This CDR3 is built from 15 residues. Trimming shortened V by 4 bases and J by 3 bases, and 17 bases separated the two germline ends. In nucleotides, the CDR3 is TGCGCCAGCAGCCGCGGCGGGCACCTCAACTACGAGCAGTACTTC. Its protein product is CASSRGGHLNYEQYF.